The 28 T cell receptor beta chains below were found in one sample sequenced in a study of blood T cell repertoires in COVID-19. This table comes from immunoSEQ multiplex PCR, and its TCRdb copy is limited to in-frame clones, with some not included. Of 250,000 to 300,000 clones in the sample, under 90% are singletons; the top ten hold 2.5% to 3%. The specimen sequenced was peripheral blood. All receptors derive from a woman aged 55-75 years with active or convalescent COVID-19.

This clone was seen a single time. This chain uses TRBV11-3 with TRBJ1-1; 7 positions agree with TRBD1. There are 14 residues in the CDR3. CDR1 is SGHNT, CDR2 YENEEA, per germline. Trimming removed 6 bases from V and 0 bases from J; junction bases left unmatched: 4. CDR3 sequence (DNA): TGTGCCAGCAGACAGGGGCCATTGAACACTGAAGCTTTCTTT. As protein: CASRQGPLNTEAFF. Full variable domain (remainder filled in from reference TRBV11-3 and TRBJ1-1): EAGVVQSPRYKIIEKKQPVAFWCNPISGHNTLYWYLQNLGQGPELLIRYENEEAVDDSQLPKDRFSAERLKGVDSTLKIQPAELGDSAVYLCASRQGPLNTEAFFGQGTRLTVV.

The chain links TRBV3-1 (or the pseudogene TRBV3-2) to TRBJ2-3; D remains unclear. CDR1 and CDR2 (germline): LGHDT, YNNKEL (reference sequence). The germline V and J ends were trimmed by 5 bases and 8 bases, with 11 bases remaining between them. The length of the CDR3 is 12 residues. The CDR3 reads CASSEADGTQYF. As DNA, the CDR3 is TGTGCCAGCAGCGAGGCTGACGGTACGCAGTATTTT.

CDR3 loop: CASRGLTGGADSPLHF. For the CDR3, the DNA is TGTGCCAGCAGGGGGCTGACAGGGGGCGCAGATTCACCCCTCCACTTT. The chain couples TRBV2 to TRBJ1-6, with TRBD1 matching over 10 bases. V was pared by 6 bases and J by 8 bases, with 10 bases of the junction left unmatched. Germline V gene sequence: CDR1 SNHLY, CDR2 FYNNEI. The CDR3 spans 16 residues. Full variable domain (rest looked up from reference TRBV2 and TRBJ1-6): EPEVTQTPSHQVTQMGQEVILRCVPISNHLYFYWYRQILGQKVEFLVSFYNNEISEKSEIFDDQFSVERPDGSNFTLKIRSTKLEDSAMYFCASRGLTGGADSPLHFGNGTRLTVT.

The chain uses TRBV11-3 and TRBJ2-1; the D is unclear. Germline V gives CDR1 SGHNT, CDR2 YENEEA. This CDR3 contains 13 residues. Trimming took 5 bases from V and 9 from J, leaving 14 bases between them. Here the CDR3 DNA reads TGTGCCAGCAGCCCCTCGGGTGGTGGTGAGCAGTTCTTC. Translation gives CASSPSGGGEQFF.

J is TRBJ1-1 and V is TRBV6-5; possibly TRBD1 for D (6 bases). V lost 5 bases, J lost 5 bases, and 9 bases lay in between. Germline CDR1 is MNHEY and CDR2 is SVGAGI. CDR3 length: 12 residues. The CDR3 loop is CASSQGFTEAFF. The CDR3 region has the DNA TGTGCCAGCAGTCAGGGGTTTACTGAAGCTTTCTTT.

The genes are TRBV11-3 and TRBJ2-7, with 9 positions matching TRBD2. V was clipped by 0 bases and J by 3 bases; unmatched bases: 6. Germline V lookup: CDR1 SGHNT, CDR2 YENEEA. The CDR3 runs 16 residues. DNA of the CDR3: TGTGCCAGCAGCTTAGACCCTAGCGGGGCCAACTACGAGCAGTACTTC. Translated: CASSLDPSGANYEQYF. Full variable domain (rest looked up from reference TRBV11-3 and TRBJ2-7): EAGVVQSPRYKIIEKKQPVAFWCNPISGHNTLYWYLQNLGQGPELLIRYENEEAVDDSQLPKDRFSAERLKGVDSTLKIQPAELGDSAVYLCASSLDPSGANYEQYFGPGTRLTVT.

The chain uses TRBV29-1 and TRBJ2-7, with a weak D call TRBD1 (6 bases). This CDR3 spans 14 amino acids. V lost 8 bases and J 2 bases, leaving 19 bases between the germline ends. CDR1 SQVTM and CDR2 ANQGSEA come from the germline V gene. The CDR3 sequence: CSTATGEPTYEQYF. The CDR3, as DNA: TGCAGCACTGCGACAGGAGAGCCTACCTACGAGCAGTACTTC.

CDR3 residues: CASSIRTGTNYGYTF. The CDR3 DNA sequence: TGTGCCAGTAGTATACGGACAGGGACTAACTATGGCTACACCTTC. V gene TRBV19 combines with J gene TRBJ1-2, with 8 nucleotides matching TRBD1. V lost 2 bases and J lost 0; bases outside the gene matches: 2. The CDR3 sequence is 15 residues long. Germline V CDR1 and CDR2: LNHDA, SQIVND (reference sequence).

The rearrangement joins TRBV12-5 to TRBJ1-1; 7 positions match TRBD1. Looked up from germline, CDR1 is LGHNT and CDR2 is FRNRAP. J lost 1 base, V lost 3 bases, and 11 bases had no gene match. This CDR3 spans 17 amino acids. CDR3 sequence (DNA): TGTGCTAGTGGTTTTAGCCCCAACAGGGGTTCGAACACTGAAGCTTTCTTT. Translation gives CASGFSPNRGSNTEAFF. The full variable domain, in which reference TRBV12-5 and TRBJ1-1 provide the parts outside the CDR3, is DARVTQTPRHKVTEMGQEVTMRCQPILGHNTVFWYRQTMMQGLELLAYFRNRAPLDDSGMPKDRFSAEMPDATLATLKIQPSEPRDSAVYFCASGFSPNRGSNTEAFFGQGTRLTVV.

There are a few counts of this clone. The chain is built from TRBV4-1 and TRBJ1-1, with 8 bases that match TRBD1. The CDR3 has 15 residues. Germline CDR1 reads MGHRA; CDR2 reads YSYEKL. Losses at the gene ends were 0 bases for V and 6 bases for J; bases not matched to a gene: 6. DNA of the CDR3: TGCGCCAGCAGCCAAGAACAGGGGGGGTACGCTGAAGCTTTCTTT. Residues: CASSQEQGGYAEAFF.

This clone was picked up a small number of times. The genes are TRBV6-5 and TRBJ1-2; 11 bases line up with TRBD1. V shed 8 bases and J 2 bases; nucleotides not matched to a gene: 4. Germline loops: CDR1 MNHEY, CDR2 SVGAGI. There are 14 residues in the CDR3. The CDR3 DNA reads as TGTGCCAGCTGCCGGGACAGGGGGAACTATGGCTACACCTTC. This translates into CASCRDRGNYGYTF.

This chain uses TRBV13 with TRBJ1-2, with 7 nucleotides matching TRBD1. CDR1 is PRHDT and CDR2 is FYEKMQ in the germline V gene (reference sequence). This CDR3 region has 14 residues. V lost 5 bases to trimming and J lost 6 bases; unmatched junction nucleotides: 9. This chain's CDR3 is CASSTPGQINGYTF. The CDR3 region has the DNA TGTGCCAGCAGCACGCCGGGACAGATAAATGGCTACACCTTC.

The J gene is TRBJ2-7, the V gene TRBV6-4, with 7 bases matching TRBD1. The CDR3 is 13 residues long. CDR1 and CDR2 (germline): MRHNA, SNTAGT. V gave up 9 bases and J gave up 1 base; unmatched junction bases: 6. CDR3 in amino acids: CARPTGLSYEQYF. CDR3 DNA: TGTGCCAGACCGACAGGGTTATCCTACGAGCAGTACTTC.

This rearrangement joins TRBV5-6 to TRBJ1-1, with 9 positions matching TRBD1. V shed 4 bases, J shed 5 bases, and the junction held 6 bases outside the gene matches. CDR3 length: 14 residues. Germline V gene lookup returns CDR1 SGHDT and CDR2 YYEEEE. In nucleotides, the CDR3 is TGTGCCAGCAGCCTCGGGACAGGGTTGACTGAAGCTTTCTTT. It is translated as CASSLGTGLTEAFF.

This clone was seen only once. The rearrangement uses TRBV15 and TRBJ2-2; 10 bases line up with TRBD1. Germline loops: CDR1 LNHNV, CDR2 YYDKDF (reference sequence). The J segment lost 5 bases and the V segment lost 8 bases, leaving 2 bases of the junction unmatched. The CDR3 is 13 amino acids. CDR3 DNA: TGTGCCACCGGGACAGGGGTAACCGGGGAGCTGTTTTTT. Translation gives CATGTGVTGELFF.

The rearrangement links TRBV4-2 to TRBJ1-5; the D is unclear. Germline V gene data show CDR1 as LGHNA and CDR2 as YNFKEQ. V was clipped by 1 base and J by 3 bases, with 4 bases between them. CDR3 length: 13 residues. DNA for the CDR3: TGTGCCAGCAGCCAAGCCGTCAATCAGCCCCAGCATTTT. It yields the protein CASSQAVNQPQHF.

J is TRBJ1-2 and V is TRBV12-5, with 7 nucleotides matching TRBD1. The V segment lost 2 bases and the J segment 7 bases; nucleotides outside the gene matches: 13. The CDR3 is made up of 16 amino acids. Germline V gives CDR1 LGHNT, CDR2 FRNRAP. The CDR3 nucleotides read TGTGCTAGTGGTTTGTACGTCCGGGACAGAGCCCTTGGCTACACCTTC. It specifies CASGLYVRDRALGYTF.

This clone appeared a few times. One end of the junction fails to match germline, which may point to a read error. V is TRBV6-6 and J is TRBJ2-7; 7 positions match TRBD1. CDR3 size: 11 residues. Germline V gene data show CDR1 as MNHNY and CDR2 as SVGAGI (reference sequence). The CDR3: CASSSPGQPRF. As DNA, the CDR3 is TGTGCCAGCAGTTCCCCGGGACAGCCCCGATTC.

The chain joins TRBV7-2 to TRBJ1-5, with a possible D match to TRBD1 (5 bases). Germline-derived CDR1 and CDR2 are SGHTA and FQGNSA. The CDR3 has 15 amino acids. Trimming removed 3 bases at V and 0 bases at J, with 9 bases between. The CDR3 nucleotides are TGTGCCAGCAGCTTGACAGCTTATAGCAATCAGCCCCAGCATTTT. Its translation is CASSLTAYSNQPQHF.

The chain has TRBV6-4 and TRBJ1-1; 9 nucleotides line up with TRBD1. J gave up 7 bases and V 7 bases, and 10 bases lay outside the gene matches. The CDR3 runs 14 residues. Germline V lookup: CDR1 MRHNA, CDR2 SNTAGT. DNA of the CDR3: TGTGCCAGCAAGCCGAACAGGGGGCTCAGTGAAGCTTTCTTT. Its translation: CASKPNRGLSEAFF.

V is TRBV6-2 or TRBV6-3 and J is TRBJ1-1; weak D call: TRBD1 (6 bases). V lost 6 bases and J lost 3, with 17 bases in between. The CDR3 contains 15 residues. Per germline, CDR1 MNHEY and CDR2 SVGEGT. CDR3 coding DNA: TGTGCCAGCAGCCCCCTTCAGGACAGAGACACTGAAGCTTTCTTT. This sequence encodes CASSPLQDRDTEAFF.

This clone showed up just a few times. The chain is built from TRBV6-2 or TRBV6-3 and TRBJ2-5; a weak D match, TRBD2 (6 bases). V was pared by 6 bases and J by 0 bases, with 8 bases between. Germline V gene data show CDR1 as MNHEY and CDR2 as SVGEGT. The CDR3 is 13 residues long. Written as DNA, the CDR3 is TGTGCCAGCAGCAGGGACTACCAAGAGACCCAGTACTTC. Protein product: CASSRDYQETQYF.

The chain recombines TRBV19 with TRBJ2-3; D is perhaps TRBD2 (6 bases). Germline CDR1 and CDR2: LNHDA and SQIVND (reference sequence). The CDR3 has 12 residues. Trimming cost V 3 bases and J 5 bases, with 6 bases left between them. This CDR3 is CASSIGGDTQYF. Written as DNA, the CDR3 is TGTGCCAGTAGTATCGGGGGAGATACGCAGTATTTT.

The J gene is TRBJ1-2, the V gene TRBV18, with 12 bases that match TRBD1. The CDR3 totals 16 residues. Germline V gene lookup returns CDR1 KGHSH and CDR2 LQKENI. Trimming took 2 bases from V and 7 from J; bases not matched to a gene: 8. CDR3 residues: CASSPERGQGASGYTF. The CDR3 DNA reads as TGTGCCAGCTCACCAGAGAGGGGACAGGGGGCTAGTGGCTACACCTTC.

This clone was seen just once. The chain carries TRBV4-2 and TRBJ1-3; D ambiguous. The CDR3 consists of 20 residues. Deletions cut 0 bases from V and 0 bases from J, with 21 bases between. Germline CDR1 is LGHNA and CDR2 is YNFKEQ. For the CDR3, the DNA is TGTGCCAGCAGCCAAGAACGGTCGGGGAGTCTTACCTACTCTGGAAACACCATATATTTT. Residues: CASSQERSGSLTYSGNTIYF.

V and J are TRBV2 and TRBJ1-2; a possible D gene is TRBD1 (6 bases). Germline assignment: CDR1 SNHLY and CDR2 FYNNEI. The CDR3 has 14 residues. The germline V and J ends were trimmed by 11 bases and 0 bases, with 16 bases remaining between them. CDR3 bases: TGTGCCGTCGAACAGGGACCAGCTAACTATGGCTACACCTTC. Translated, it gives CAVEQGPANYGYTF.

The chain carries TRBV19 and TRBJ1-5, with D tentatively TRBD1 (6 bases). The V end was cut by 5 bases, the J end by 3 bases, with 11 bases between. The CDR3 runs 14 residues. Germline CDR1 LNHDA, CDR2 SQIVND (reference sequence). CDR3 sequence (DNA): TGTGCCAGTAGTCTCTACAGGGACAATCAGCCCCAGCATTTT. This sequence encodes CASSLYRDNQPQHF.

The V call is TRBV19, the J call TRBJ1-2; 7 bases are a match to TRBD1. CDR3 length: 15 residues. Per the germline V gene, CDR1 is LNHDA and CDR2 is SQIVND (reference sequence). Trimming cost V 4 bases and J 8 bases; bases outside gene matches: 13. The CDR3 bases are TGTGCCAGTAGTACGACGCAGGGGGAGGTAAACGGCTACACCTTC. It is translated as CASSTTQGEVNGYTF.